This T cell receptor beta chain appears in the sequencing data of a study of blood T cell repertoires in COVID-19. Authors' data handling: Counts of nucleated cells, estimated from reference gene primer amplification, were obtained. TCRdb keeps only in-frame clones here, not all; method: immunoSEQ multiplex PCR. The V and J calls and clone size are taken from that table; D and trimming were inferred from the DNA. The table includes roughly 400,000 clones, roughly 91% detected once. Among Cohort 3 donors, those recovered had two negative PCRs, clearance, or symptom resolution. This CDR3 region has 13 residues. CDR1 and CDR2 (germline): GTSNPN, SVGIG (reference sequence). V lost 5 bases to trimming and J lost 3 bases; unmatched junction nucleotides: 5.

This receptor was obtained from a man between 18 and 35 years old who had recovered from COVID-19. Sequenced: PBMCs or T cells enriched from blood (not recorded which). The chain carries TRBV30 and TRBJ2-7, with 9 bases lining up with TRBD1. The CDR3 DNA follows: TGTGCCTGGGGACAGGGGCCTAACTACGAGCAGTACTTC. It codes for CAWGQGPNYEQYF.